This T cell receptor beta chain is drawn from a study of human T cells and chemical hapten exposure. Whole-study results and caveats: A positive correlation with patch test score was shown by PT1 expanded TCR counts.

The time point: patch test 1, 2 weeks after DPC sensitization. Treatment indicated: therapeutic diphenylcyclopropenone sensitization with weekly scalp DPC. TCRdb ran MiXCR on the RACE reads and lists one entry per CDR3 protein. The data contain about 57,000 distinct CDR3 sequences, about a tenth of them seen just once; the ten biggest clones take up about an eighth. The table lists this clonotype with many counts. Antigen specificity is unknown. The clonotype comes from a woman between 40 and 50 years old with alopecia areata. Some clones in this sample may be carry-over from other donors' samples. This specimen consisted of whole blood, obtained in connection with sensitization to the hapten diphenylcyclopropenone (DPC).

The CDR3 loop is CASSPTGGRGAQETQYF. CDR3 in DNA: TGTGCCAGCAGTCCTACAGGGGGGAGGGGAGCACAAGAGACCCAGTACTTC. The chain has TRBV12-3 or TRBV12-4 and TRBJ2-5; tentatively, D is TRBD1 (8 bases). V lost 5 bases and J 2 bases, leaving 21 bases between the germline ends. CDR3 length equals 17 residues.